This T cell receptor (beta chain) appears in the sequencing data of a study of shared clonotypes between healthy human individuals. Genomic DNA of every subset was divided equally among multiple immunoSEQ plates. The table came from immunoSEQ multiplex PCR; TCRdb's copy has only in-frame clones and leaves some out. The repertoire includes over 2,000,000 clones, roughly 93% of them detected once, and around 1.7% sits in the top ten. CD45RO-negative cells were positively selected for CCR7, leaving out terminally differentiated effector memory CD45RA+ cells. General study points: Sequencing depth was a factor that was expected to affect clonotype sharing among donors.

V was cut by 6 bases and J by 8 bases, with 16 bases left in between. The length of the CDR3 is 14 residues. Germline CDR1 reads MDHEN; CDR2 reads SYDVKM. Comments on this clone: Its antigen is still unknown.

The chain couples TRBV28 to TRBJ2-2; D might be TRBD1 or TRBD2, each matching 6 bases. Sample: naive CD8+ T cells from PBMCs. The sequence was collected from a man younger than 35 in good health. Some clones in this sample may be carry-over from other donors' samples. The chain's CDR3 is CASSLWGAQGELFF. CDR3 sequence (DNA): TGTGCCAGCAGCCTATGGGGGGCGCAGGGGGAGCTGTTTTTT. Using reference TRBV28 and TRBJ2-2 for the parts outside the CDR3, the full variable domain is DVKVTQSSRYLVKRTGEKVFLECVQDMDHENMFWYRQDPGLGLRLIYFSYDVKMKEKGDIPEGYSVSREKKERFSLILESASTNQTSMYLCASSLWGAQGELFFGEGSRLTVL.